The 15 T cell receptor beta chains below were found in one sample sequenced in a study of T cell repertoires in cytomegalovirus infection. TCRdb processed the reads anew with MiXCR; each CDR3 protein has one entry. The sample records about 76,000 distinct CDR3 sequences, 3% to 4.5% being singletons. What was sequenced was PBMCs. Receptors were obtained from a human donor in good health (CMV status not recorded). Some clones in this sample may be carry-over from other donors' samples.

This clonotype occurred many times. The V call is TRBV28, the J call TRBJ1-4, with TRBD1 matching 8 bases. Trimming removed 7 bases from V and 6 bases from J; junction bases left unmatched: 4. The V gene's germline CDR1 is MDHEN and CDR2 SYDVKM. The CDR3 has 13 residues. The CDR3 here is CASKTGDHEKLFF. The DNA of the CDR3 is TGTGCCAGCAAGACAGGGGACCATGAAAAACTGTTTTTT.

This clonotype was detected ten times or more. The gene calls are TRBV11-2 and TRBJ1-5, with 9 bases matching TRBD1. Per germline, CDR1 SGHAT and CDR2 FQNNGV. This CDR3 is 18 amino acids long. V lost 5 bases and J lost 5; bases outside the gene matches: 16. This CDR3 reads CASSPSGVGTGPHQPQHF. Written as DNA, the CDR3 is TGTGCCAGCAGCCCCTCCGGTGTGGGGACAGGGCCTCATCAGCCCCAGCATTTT.

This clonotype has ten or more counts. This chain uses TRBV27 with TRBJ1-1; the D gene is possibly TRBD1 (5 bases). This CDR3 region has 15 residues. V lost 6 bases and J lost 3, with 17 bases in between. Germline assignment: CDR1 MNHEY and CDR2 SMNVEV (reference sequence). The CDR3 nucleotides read TGTGCCAGCAGCCTTCGGGGCGCGGGGGACACTGAAGCTTTCTTT. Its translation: CASSLRGAGDTEAFF.

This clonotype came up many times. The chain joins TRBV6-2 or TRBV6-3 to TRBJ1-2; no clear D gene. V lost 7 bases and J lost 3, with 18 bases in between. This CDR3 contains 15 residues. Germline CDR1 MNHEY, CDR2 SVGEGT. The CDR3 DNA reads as TGTGCCAGCATACAAGACGGTAACTTTTACTATGGCTACACCTTC. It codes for CASIQDGNFYYGYTF.

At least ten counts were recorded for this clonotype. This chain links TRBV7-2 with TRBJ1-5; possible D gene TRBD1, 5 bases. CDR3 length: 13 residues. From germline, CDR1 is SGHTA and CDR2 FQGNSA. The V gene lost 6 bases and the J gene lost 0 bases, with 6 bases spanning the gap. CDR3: CASRTDSNQPQHF. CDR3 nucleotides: TGTGCCAGCAGGACAGATAGCAATCAGCCCCAGCATTTT.

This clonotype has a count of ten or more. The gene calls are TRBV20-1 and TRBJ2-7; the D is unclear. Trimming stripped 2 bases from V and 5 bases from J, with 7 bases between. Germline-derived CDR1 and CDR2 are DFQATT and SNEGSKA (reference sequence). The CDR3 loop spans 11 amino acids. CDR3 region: CSARSRHEQYF. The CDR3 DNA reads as TGCAGTGCTAGATCAAGACACGAGCAGTACTTC.

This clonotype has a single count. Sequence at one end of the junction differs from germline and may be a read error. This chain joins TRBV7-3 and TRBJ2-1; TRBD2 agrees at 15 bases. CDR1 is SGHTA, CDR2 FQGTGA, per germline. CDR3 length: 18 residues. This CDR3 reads CASSLGLAGGPLNNEQFF. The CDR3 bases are TGTGCCAGCAGCTTAGGACTAGCGGGGGGGCCGTTGAACAATGAGCAATTCTTC.

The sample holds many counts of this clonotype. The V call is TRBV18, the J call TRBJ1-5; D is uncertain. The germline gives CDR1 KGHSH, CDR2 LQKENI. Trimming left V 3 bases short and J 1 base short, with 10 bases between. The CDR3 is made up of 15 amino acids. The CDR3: CASSPTAQSNQPQHF. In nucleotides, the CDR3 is TGTGCCAGCTCACCGACGGCGCAGAGCAATCAGCCCCAGCATTTT.

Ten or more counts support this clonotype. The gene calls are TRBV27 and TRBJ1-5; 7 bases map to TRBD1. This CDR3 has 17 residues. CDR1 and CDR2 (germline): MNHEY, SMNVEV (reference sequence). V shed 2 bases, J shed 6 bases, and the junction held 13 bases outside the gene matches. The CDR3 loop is CASSLRGVTGTGQPQHF. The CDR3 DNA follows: TGTGCCAGCAGTTTAAGGGGAGTGACAGGGACCGGTCAGCCCCAGCATTTT.

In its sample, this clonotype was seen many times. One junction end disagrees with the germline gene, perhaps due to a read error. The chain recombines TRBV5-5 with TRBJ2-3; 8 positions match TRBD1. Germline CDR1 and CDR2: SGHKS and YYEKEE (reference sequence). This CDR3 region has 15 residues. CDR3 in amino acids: CVSSKTGVSTDTQYF. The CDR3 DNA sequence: TGTGTCAGCAGCAAGACAGGGGTCAGCACAGATACGCAGTATTTT.

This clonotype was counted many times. The CDR3 bases are TGTGCCAGCAGCTATCCAGGAGCCATCTCTGGAAACACCATATATTTT. Protein: CASSYPGAISGNTIYF. This sequence joins TRBV7-9 and TRBJ1-3; no firm D call. The V end lost 4 bases, the J end lost 0 bases, and 13 bases lay between the germline ends. This CDR3 has 16 amino acids. Looked up from germline, CDR1 is SEHNR and CDR2 is FQNEAQ (reference sequence).

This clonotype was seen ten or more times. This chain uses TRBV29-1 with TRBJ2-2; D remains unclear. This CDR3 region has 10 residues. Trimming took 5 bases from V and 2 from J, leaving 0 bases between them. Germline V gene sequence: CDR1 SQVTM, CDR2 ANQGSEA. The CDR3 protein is CSVNTGELFF. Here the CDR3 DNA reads TGCAGCGTTAACACCGGGGAGCTGTTTTTT.

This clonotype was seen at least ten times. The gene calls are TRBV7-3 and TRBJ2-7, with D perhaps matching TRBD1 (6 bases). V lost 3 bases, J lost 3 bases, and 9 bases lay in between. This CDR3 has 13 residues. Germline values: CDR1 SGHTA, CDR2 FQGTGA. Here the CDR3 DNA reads TGTGCCAGCAGCTTGGGGGACAACTACGAGCAGTACTTC. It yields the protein CASSLGDNYEQYF.

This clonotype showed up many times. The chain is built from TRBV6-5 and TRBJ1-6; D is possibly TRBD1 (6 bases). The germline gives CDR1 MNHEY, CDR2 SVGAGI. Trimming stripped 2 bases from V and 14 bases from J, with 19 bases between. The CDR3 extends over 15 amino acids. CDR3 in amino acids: CASSYDTTGQLALHF. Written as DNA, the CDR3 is TGTGCCAGCAGTTACGACACGACAGGCCAGCTGGCCCTCCACTTT.

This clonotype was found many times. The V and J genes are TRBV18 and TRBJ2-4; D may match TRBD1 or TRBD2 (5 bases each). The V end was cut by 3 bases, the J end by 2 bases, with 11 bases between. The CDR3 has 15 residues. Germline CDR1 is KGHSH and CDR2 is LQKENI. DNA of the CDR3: TGTGCCAGCTCACCGATCCCGGGGCCCAAAAACATTCAGTACTTC. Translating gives CASSPIPGPKNIQYF. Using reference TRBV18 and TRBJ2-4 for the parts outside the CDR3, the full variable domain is NAGVMQNPRHLVRRRGQEARLRCSPMKGHSHVYWYRQLPEEGLKFMVYLQKENIIDESGMPKERFSAEFPKEGPSILRIQQVVRGDSAAYFCASSPIPGPKNIQYFGAGTRLSVL.